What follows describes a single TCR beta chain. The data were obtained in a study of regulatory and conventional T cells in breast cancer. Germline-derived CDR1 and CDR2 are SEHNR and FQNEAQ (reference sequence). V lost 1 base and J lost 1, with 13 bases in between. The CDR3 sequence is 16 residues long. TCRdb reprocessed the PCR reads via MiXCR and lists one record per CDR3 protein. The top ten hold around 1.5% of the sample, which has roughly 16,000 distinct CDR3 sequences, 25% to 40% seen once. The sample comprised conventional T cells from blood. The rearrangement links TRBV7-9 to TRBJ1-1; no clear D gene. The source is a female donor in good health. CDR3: CASSLEPVEGNTEAFF. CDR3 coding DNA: TGTGCCAGCAGCTTAGAGCCGGTGGAGGGGAACACTGAAGCTTTCTTT.